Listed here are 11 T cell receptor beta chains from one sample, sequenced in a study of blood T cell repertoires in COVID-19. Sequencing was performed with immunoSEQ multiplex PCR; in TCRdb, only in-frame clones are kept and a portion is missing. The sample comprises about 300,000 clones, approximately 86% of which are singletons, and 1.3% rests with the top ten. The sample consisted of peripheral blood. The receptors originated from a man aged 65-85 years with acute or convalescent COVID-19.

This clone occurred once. The CDR3 region has the DNA TGCGCCAGCAGTGAAAGGGCAGGGGGCTGGGAGCAGTTCTTC. This gives the protein CASSERAGGWEQFF. This rearrangement joins TRBV10-1 to TRBJ2-1; TRBD1 matches at 8 bases. The CDR3 is 14 residues long. V was clipped by 3 bases and J by 10 bases; unmatched bases: 8. In germline, CDR1 is WNHNN, CDR2 SYGVQD (reference sequence).

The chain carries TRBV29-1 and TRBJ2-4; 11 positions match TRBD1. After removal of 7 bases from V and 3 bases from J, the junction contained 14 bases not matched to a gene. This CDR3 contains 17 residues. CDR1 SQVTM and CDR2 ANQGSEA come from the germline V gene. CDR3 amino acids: CSAWTGGVKGFKNIQYF. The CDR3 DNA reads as TGCAGCGCTTGGACAGGGGGCGTAAAAGGTTTCAAAAACATTCAGTACTTC.

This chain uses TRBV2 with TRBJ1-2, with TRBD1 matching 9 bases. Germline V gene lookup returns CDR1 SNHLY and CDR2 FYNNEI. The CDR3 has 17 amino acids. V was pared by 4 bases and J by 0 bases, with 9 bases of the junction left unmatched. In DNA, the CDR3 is TGTGCCAGCAGTGTGGGGACAGGGCGCTCCTCTAACTATGGCTACACCTTC. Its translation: CASSVGTGRSSNYGYTF.

The CDR3 DNA follows: TGTGCCACCAAAGGGTCCCGGCTAGCGGCCCAAGAGACCCAGTACTTC. It codes for CATKGSRLAAQETQYF. This chain connects TRBV28 to TRBJ2-5; 7 positions match TRBD2. Germline CDR1 and CDR2: MDHEN and SYDVKM. The CDR3 sequence is 16 residues long. The ends lost 10 bases at V and 1 base at J; junction bases unmatched: 15.

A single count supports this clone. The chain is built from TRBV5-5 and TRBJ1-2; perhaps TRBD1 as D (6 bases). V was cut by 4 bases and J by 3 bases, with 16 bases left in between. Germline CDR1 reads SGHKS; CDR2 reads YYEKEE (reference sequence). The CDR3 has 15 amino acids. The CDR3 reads CASSRGAGDDYGYTF. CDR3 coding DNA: TGTGCCAGCAGCCGGGGCGCAGGGGACGACTATGGCTACACCTTC.

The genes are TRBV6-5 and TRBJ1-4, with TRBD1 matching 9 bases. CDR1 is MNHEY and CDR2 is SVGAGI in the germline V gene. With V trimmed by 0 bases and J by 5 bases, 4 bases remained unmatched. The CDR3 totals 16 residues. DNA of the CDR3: TGTGCCAGCAGTTACTCGATGGGACAGGGAAATGAAAAACTGTTTTTT. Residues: CASSYSMGQGNEKLFF.

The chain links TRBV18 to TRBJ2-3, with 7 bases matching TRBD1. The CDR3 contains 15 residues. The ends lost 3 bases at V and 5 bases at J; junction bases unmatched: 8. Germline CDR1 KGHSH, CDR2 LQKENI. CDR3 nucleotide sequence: TGTGCCAGCTCACCGCGAAACAGGGGCGTAGATACGCAGTATTTT. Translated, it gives CASSPRNRGVDTQYF.

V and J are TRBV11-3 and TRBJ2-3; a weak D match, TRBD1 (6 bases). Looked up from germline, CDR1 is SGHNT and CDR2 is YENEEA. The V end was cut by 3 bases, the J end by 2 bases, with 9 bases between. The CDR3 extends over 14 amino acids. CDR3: CASSLGHLTDTQYF. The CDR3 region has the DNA TGTGCCAGCAGCTTGGGACACCTCACAGATACGCAGTATTTT.

DNA for the CDR3: TGCGCCAGCAGCCAAGATCGAACAGCGGCCAGGACCATATATTTT. Protein sequence: CASSQDRTAARTIYF. The chain links TRBV4-3 to TRBJ1-3; D gene unclear. Germline CDR1 and CDR2: LGHNA and YSLEER. CDR3 length equals 15 residues. The germline V and J ends were trimmed by 0 bases and 10 bases, with 16 bases remaining between them.

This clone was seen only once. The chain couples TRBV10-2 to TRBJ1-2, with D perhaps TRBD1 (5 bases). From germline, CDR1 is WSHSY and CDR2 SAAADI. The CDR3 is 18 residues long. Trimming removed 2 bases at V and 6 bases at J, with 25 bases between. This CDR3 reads CASSERRDVWGIGNGYTF. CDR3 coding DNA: TGCGCCAGCAGTGAGAGGCGGGACGTTTGGGGGATTGGTAATGGCTACACCTTC.

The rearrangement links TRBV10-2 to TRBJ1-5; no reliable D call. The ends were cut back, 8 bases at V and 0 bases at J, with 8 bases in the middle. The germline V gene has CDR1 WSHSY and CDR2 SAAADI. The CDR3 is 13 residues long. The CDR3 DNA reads TGCGCCAGCGCCGCGAATAGCAATCAGCCCCAGCATTTT. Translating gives CASAANSNQPQHF.